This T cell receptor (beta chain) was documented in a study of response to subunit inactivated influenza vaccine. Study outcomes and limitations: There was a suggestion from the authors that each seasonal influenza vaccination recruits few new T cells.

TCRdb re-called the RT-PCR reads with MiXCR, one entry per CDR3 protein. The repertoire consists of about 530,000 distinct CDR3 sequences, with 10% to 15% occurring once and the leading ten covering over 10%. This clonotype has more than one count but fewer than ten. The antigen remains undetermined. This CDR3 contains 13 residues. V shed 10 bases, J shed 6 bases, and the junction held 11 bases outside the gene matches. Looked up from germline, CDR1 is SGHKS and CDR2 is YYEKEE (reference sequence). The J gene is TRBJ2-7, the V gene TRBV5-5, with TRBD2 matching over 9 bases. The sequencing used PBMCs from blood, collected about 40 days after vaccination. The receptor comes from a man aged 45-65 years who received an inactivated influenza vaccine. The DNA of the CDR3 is TGTGCCTCGCGCAGCGGGAGGTCGGGCGAGCAGTACTTC. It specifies CASRSGRSGEQYF.